This T cell receptor beta chain was profiled in a study of radiotherapy plus CTLA-4 blockade in lung cancer. This table comes from immunoSEQ multiplex PCR, and its TCRdb copy is limited to in-frame clones, with some not included. The top ten hold over 4% of the sample, which has some 100,000 clones, roughly 74% seen once. Per the germline V gene, CDR1 is SQVTM and CDR2 is ANQGSEA. V dropped 5 bases and J dropped 6 bases, with 19 bases sitting between them. The CDR3 is made up of 15 amino acids. The chain has TRBV29-1 and TRBJ2-2; no reliable D call. The receptor comes from a human donor with non-small cell lung cancer who had a partial response to radiotherapy plus ipilimumab. This sample comprised peripheral blood, obtained from a patient treated with radiotherapy plus ipilimumab. DNA of the CDR3: TGCAGCGTTCCGGTTGGCGGTAGTAGGTCCGGGGAGCTGTTTTTT. This translates into CSVPVGGSRSGELFF.